The present T cell receptor (beta chain) was sequenced within a study of Ad26.COV2.S vaccination and SARS-CoV-2 variants. On the study more broadly: Participants got Ad26.COV2.S intramuscularly, once or twice 56 days apart.

TCRdb's copy holds only in-frame clones and misses some; the assay was immunoSEQ multiplex PCR. Counted here are hundreds of thousands of clones, about 86% occurring once; the ten biggest clones make up around 10%. The CDR3 consists of 13 residues. Germline V gene lookup returns CDR1 LNHNV and CDR2 YYDKDF (reference sequence). After removal of 8 bases from V and 2 bases from J, the junction contained 5 bases not matched to a gene. Turning to this clone: Antigen unknown.

Treatment: around 19 received Ad26.COV2.S at low or high dose, single or two shots; several received placebo; per-sample allocation not given. Sampling happened 63 days after the first vaccine or placebo injection. Study findings and constraints: Spike-specific TCR breadth ran higher among vaccine recipients than placebo recipients.

Sequences were derived from peripheral blood, sampled in a trial of Ad26.COV2.S vaccine versus placebo. The J gene is TRBJ1-2, the V gene TRBV15; TRBD1 matches at 7 bases. This receptor was identified in a person between 18 and 60 years old who received the Ad26.COV2.S COVID-19 vaccine or a placebo. The CDR3 spells CATRSQGNYGYTF. The CDR3 bases are TGTGCCACCCGGTCACAGGGGAACTATGGCTACACCTTC.